The sequence of this T cell receptor beta chain was determined in a study of cytomegalovirus exposure and HLA in healthy donors. Trimming at V came to 1 base and at J to 2 bases, leaving 0 bases not matched to a gene. CDR3 length equals 14 residues. Germline V lookup: CDR1 SEHNR, CDR2 FQNEAQ (reference sequence). This clone turned up a few times. The primer mix had 60 Vbeta and 13 Jbeta primers. Assay: immunoSEQ multiplex PCR; the TCRdb copy retains only in-frame clones and omits some. In the table there are some 160,000 clones, roughly 80% of which are singletons. Sequenced sample: PBMCs. This chain connects TRBV7-9 to TRBJ2-3; 7 nucleotides agree with TRBD2. The sequence came from a woman aged 35 to 49 in good health and CMV-seronegative. The CDR3 protein is CASSLGLATDTQYF. The CDR3 region has the DNA TGTGCCAGCAGCTTAGGACTAGCCACAGATACGCAGTATTTT.